This T cell receptor beta chain is drawn from a study of post-analysis software for immune sequencing data. Study-wide results and limits: There were a few TRBV segments more frequent in patients than controls, and TRBV5-6, TRBV5-1 and TRBV20-1 were among them.

As concerns this clonotype: Its antigen is not identified.

Sequencing libraries made from TCR beta cDNA carried unique molecular identifiers. TCRdb reanalysed the PCR reads using MiXCR and keeps one entry per CDR3 protein. This sample has roughly 430,000 distinct CDR3 sequences, with about 40% found just once. V trimming: 6 bases; J trimming: 3 bases; junction bases outside the gene matches: 4. The CDR3 totals 13 residues. The TCR sequence derives from a girl aged 2 to 10 with multiple sclerosis. The V and J genes are TRBV12-3 or TRBV12-4 and TRBJ2-7; 8 bases map to TRBD1. The sequenced material came from blood. The CDR3 DNA follows: TGTGCCAGCAGCGGACAGGGTAACTACGAGCAGTACTTC. This translates into CASSGQGNYEQYF.